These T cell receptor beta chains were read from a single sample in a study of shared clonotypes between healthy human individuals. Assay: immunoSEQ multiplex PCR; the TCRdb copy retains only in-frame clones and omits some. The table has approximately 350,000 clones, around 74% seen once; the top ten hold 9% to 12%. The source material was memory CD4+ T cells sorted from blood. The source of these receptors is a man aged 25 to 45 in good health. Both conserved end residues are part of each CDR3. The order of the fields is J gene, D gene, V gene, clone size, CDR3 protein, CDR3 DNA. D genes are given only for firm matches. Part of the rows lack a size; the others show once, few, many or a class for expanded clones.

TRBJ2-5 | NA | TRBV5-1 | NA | CASSLEGGVGRETQYF | TGCGCCAGCAGCTTGGAAGGAGGGGTCGGGAGAGAGACCCAGTACTTC
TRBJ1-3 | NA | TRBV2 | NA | CASSPNVGGNTIYF | TGTGCCAGCAGTCCGAACGTTGGTGGAAACACCATATATTTT
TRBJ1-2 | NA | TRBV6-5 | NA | CASSPQSRVGYGYTF | TGTGCCAGCAGCCCACAGAGCCGGGTGGGGTATGGCTACACCTTC
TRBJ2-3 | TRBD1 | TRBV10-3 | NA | CAISERDRDTQYF | TGTGCCATCAGTGAGAGGGACAGGGATACGCAGTATTTT
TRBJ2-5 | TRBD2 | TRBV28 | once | CASMAGVQETQYF | TGTGCCAGCATGGCGGGGGTACAAGAGACCCAGTACTTC
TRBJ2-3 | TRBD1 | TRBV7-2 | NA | CASSLGVTGWADTQYF | TGTGCCAGCAGCTTAGGCGTGACAGGGTGGGCAGATACGCAGTATTTT
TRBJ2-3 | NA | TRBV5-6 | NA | CASSVDRSQRFTDTQYF | TGTGCCAGCAGCGTCGACAGAAGTCAACGATTCACAGATACGCAGTATTTT
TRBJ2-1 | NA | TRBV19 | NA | CASGISQGRNNEQFF | TGTGCCAGTGGTATTAGTCAGGGCAGAAACAATGAGCAGTTCTTC
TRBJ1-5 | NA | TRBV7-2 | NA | CASSGTRGSNQPQHF | TGTGCCAGCAGCGGGACCAGGGGCAGCAATCAGCCCCAGCATTTT
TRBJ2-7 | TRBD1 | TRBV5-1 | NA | CASSIQTGYEQYF | TGCGCCAGCAGCATACAGACAGGGTACGAGCAGTACTTC
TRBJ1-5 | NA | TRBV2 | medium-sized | CASSEAEGGAQHF | TGTGCCAGCAGTGAGGCAGAAGGGGGGGCCCAGCATTTT
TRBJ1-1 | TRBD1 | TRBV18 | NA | CASSPDRAIEAFF | TGTGCCAGCTCACCGGACAGGGCGATTGAAGCTTTCTTT
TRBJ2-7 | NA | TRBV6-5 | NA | CASSYSTLKSPYEQYF | TGTGCCAGCAGTTACTCGACCCTAAAAAGCCCCTACGAGCAGTACTTC
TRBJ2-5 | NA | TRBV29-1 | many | CSGGQTYQETQYF | TGCAGCGGTGGACAGACGTACCAAGAGACCCAGTACTTC
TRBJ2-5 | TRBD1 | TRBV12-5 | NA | CASGPGGEETQYF | TGTGCTAGTGGTCCAGGGGGCGAAGAGACCCAGTACTTC
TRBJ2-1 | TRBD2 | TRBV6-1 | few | CASSLAVNNEQFF | TGTGCCAGCAGTCTAGCGGTTAACAATGAGCAGTTCTTC
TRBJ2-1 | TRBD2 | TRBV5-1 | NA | CASSFGGLAETNEQFF | TGCGCCAGCAGCTTCGGGGGACTAGCGGAGACCAATGAGCAGTTCTTC
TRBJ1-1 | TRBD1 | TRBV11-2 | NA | CASSSEQGALATEAFF | TGTGCCAGCAGCTCAGAACAGGGGGCGTTGGCCACTGAAGCTTTCTTT
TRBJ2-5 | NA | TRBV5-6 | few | CASSRGQFEAQYF | TGTGCCAGCAGCCGTGGACAGTTCGAGGCCCAGTACTTC
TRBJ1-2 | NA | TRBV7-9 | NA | CASRAGNQGNGYTF | TGTGCCAGCAGGGCTGGAAATCAGGGAAATGGCTACACCTTC
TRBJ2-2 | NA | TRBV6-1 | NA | CASSEEWGVTGELFF | TGTGCCAGCAGTGAAGAGTGGGGGGTCACCGGGGAGCTGTTTTTT
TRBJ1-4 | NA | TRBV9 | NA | CASSAGQANEKLFF | TGTGCCAGCAGCGCCGGACAAGCTAATGAAAAACTGTTTTTT
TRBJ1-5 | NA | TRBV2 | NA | CASTRAPSAQPQHF | TGTGCCAGCACACGGGCCCCATCGGCCCAGCCCCAGCATTTT
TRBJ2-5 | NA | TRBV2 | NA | CASSDLEQETQYF | TGTGCCAGCAGTGACTTAGAGCAAGAGACCCAGTACTTC
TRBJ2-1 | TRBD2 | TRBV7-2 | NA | CASSLYGRGLSNEQFF | TGTGCCAGCAGCTTGTACGGGAGGGGACTGTCCAATGAGCAGTTCTTC
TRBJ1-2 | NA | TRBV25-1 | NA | CATPRREPNYGYTF | TGTGCCACCCCACGACGCGAACCTAACTATGGCTACACCTTC
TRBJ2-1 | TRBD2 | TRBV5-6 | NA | CASSLQASGINEQFF | TGTGCCAGCAGCTTGCAAGCTAGCGGGATTAATGAGCAGTTCTTC
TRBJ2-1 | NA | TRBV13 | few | CASSTNPRVHEQFF | TGTGCCAGCAGTACAAATCCGAGAGTCCACGAGCAGTTCTTC
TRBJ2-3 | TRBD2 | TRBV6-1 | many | CASSETAGGADTQYF | TGTGCCAGCAGTGAAACAGCGGGAGGCGCAGATACGCAGTATTTT
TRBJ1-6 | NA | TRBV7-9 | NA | CASSLGQVNSPLHF | TGTGCCAGCAGCTTAGGACAGGTTAATTCACCCCTCCACTTT
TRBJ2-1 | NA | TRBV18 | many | CASSPQGGPYNEQFF | TGTGCCAGCTCACCACAGGGGGGACCCTACAATGAGCAGTTCTTC
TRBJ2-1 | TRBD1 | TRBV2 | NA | CASSSSGTGLFF | TGTGCCAGCAGTTCCTCCGGGACAGGGTTGTTCTTC
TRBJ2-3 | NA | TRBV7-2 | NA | CASSLFASDTDTQYF | TGTGCCAGCAGCTTATTCGCTAGCGACACAGATACGCAGTATTTT
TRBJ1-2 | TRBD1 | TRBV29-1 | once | CSAWGTGGRGYTF | TGCAGCGCCTGGGGGACAGGGGGCCGAGGCTACACCTTC
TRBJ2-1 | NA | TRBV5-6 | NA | CASSIWAFRKYNEQFF | TGTGCCAGCAGCATTTGGGCCTTCCGGAAGTACAATGAGCAGTTCTTC
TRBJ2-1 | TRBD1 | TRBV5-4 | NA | CASSPDRGTYNEQFF | TGTGCCAGCAGCCCTGACAGGGGAACCTACAATGAGCAGTTCTTC
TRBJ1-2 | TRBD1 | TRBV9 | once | CASSDDRDRGSSILYGYTF | TGTGCCAGCAGCGACGACCGGGACAGGGGGAGTTCTATTCTATATGGCTACACCTTC
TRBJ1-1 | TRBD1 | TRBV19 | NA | CASSVRGAEAFF | TGTGCCAGTAGTGTCAGGGGGGCTGAAGCTTTCTTT
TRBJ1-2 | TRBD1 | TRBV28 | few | CASSFTRAGTAFYGYTF | TGTGCCAGCAGTTTCACCCGGGCCGGGACAGCATTCTATGGCTACACCTTC
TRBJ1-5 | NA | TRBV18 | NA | CASSPSVGGAGQPQHF | TGTGCCAGCTCACCATCCGTAGGAGGGGCTGGTCAGCCCCAGCATTTT
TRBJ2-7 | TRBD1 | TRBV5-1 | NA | CASSWGQGGTYEQYF | TGCGCCAGCAGCTGGGGACAGGGGGGGACCTACGAGCAGTACTTC
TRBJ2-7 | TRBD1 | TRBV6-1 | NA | CASDRDRSYEQYF | TGTGCCAGCGACCGGGACAGGTCCTACGAGCAGTACTTC
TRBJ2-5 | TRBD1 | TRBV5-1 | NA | CASSFNDRGETQYF | TGCGCCAGCAGCTTTAATGACAGGGGCGAGACCCAGTACTTC
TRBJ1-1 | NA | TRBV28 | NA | CASSITASGAFF | TGTGCCAGCAGTATTACAGCCTCTGGGGCTTTCTTT
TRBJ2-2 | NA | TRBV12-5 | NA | CASGLSGSNTGELFF | TGTGCTAGTGGTTTGAGCGGCTCGAACACCGGGGAGCTGTTTTTT
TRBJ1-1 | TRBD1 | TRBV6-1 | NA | CASSEGLTGRAFF | TGTGCCAGCAGTGAAGGGTTGACAGGGAGGGCTTTCTTT
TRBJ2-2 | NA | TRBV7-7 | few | CASSRMGVGVLAGELFF | TGTGCTAGCAGTCGAATGGGGGTGGGAGTACTCGCCGGGGAGCTGTTTTTT
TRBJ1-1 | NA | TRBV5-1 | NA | CAGSLMDPGKNTEAFF | TGCGCCGGCAGCTTGATGGATCCCGGGAAGAACACTGAAGCTTTCTTT
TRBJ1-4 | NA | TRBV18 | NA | CASSPYRGVGQANEKLFF | TGTGCCAGCTCACCATATCGGGGCGTTGGGCAAGCTAATGAAAAACTGTTTTTT
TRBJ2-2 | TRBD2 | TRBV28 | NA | CASSLWTSGIRTGELFF | TGTGCCAGCAGTTTATGGACTAGCGGGATTCGTACCGGGGAGCTGTTTTTT
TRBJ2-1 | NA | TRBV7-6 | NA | CASSLRVAANNEQFF | TGTGCCAGCAGCTTAAGGGTTGCGGCCAACAATGAGCAGTTCTTC
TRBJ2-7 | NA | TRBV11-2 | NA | CASSAQGYEQYF | TGTGCCAGCAGCGCACAGGGTTACGAGCAGTACTTC
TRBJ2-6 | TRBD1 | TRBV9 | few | CASTTGGPSGANVLTF | TGTGCCAGCACCACAGGGGGCCCGTCTGGGGCCAACGTCCTGACTTTC
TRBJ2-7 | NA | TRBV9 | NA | CASSPLSGLSYEQYF | TGTGCCAGCAGCCCTCTCAGCGGACTTTCCTACGAGCAGTACTTC
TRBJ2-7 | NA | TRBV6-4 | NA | CASSPSGVASSYEQYF | TGTGCCAGCAGTCCCTCCGGGGTGGCGAGCTCCTACGAGCAGTACTTC
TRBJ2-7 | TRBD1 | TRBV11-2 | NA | CASSLRGRPEGQYF | TGTGCCAGCAGCTTAAGGGGGCGGCCCGAGGGGCAGTACTTC
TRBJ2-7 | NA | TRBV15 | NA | CATSRVVGAVSSYEQYF | TGTGCCACCAGCAGAGTAGTCGGGGCAGTCTCATCCTACGAGCAGTACTTC
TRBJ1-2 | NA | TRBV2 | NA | CASSTIQGGGGYTF | TGTGCCAGCAGCACCATACAGGGAGGAGGAGGCTACACCTTC
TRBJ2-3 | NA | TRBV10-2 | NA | CASLDRSSTDTQYF | TGCGCCAGCTTGGATCGATCTAGCACAGATACGCAGTATTTT
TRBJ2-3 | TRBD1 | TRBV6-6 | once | CASSRRDRGTDTQYF | TGTGCCAGCAGCCGCCGGGACAGGGGAACAGATACGCAGTATTTT